The sequence of this T cell receptor beta chain was determined in a study of T cells in Graves' hyperthyroidism and ophthalmopathy. Study-level results: Clonotypes that were expanded in thyroid above 0.001 mostly appeared in blood too. In the analysis, a 13 V-J model separated ophthalmopathy from stable hyperthyroidism.

This CDR3 is 15 amino acids long. The V gene's germline CDR1 is SGHAT and CDR2 FQNNGV. V lost 5 bases and J lost 7; bases outside the gene matches: 10. This clonotype was picked up many times. Its antigen is undetermined. Regions amplified from RNA transcripts were the TCR beta CDR3 regions. With the HTBI primer set, the TCR CDR3 went through a first round of RT-PCR. One entry per CDR3 protein, called by TCRdb with MiXCR from the multiplex PCR reads. The sample consists of around 570,000 distinct CDR3 sequences, 15% to 20% of them appearing once. In making diagnoses, clinical symptoms, serum thyroxine and TRAb, thyroid ultrasound and orbital computed tomography were all used.

The source material was blood. The chain combines TRBV11-2 with TRBJ2-1, with TRBD2 matching over 8 bases. This sequence was found in a man between 35 and 55 years old with Graves' ophthalmopathy. The CDR3 protein is CASSPGLAALNEQFF. In DNA, the CDR3 is TGTGCCAGCAGCCCCGGACTAGCTGCTCTGAATGAGCAGTTCTTC.